Listed below are T cell receptor beta chains from one sample, sequenced in a study of T cell repertoires in cytomegalovirus infection. TCRdb reanalysed the reads using MiXCR and keeps one entry per CDR3 protein. The data contain about 740,000 distinct CDR3 sequences, 35% to 40% of them singletons. The specimen sequenced was PBMCs. All receptors derive from a human donor in good health (CMV status not recorded). Some clones in this sample may be carry-over from other donors' samples. The CDR3 runs from the conserved cysteine through the conserved F or W. The D gene is left open where the match is weak. Size tells how often a clone was seen (once, few, many) or the class of an expanded clone, and some rows leave it out.

clone_size j_call v_call d_call cdr3_aa cdr3_nt
many TRBJ1-6 TRBV6-1 TRBD1 CASSEGTGVSPLHF TGTGCCAGCAGTGAGGGGACAGGAGTGTCACCCCTCCACTTT
once TRBJ1-1 TRBV7-9 TRBD1 CASSQSGGTEAFF TGTGCCAGCAGCCAGTCAGGGGGCACTGAAGCTTTCTTT
- TRBJ2-2 TRBV19 - CASSTFTGELFF TGTGCCAGTAGTACGTTCACCGGGGAGCTGTTTTTT
few TRBJ2-3 TRBV6-2/TRBV6-3 - CASRLLAPGADTQYF TGTGCCAGCAGGCTGCTGGCCCCGGGCGCAGATACGCAGTATTTT
- TRBJ1-5 TRBV7-4 - CASSPGGRLHF TGTGCCAGCAGCCCAGGAGGCCGGTTGCATTTT
- TRBJ2-2 TRBV4-2 - CASSQGRGMGTGELFF TGTGCCAGCAGCCAAGGTCGAGGGATGGGCACCGGGGAGCTGTTTTTT
few TRBJ1-1 TRBV7-9 - CASSGGEVWTEAFF TGTGCCAGCAGCGGCGGTGAGGTTTGGACTGAAGCTTTCTTT
- TRBJ2-1 TRBV5-6 - CASSLVVASSDNEQFF TGTGCCAGCAGCTTGGTGGTAGCCAGCTCCGACAATGAGCAGTTCTTC
- TRBJ1-2 TRBV7-9 TRBD1 CASSPRQGARSYGYTF TGTGCCAGCAGCCCCCGGCAGGGGGCGCGAAGCTATGGCTACACCTTC
- TRBJ1-5 TRBV6-6 TRBD1 CASSYYRDRGVQPQHF TGTGCCAGCAGTTACTACCGTGACAGGGGCGTTCAGCCCCAGCATTTT
- TRBJ2-7 TRBV7-2 TRBD2 CASSPPGLASEQYF TGTGCCAGCAGCCCCCCGGGACTAGCGAGTGAGCAGTACTTC
- TRBJ1-6 TRBV12-3/TRBV12-4 - CASSGTHNSPLHF TGTGCCAGCAGCGGGACACATAATTCACCCCTCCACTTT
few TRBJ2-1 TRBV10-3 - CAILTSATHEQFF TGTGCCATATTAACAAGCGCAACCCATGAGCAGTTCTTC
many TRBJ1-6 TRBV7-9 - CASSFLSSYNSPLHF TGTGCCAGCAGCTTTTTAAGCTCCTATAATTCACCCCTCCACTTT
- TRBJ1-2 TRBV6-5 TRBD1 CASNTLTGGSDYGYTF TGTGCCAGCAACACACTGACAGGGGGCTCTGACTATGGCTACACCTTC
few TRBJ2-7 TRBV5-1 - CASSLEGRQHEQYF TGCGCCAGCAGCCTAGAGGGACGACAACACGAGCAGTACTTC
few TRBJ2-1 TRBV6-2/TRBV6-3 TRBD1 CASRAQGMNDNEQFF TGTGCCAGCAGGGCACAGGGGATGAACGACAATGAGCAGTTCTTC
- TRBJ2-2 TRBV18 TRBD2 CASSTWTSGTGELFF TGTGCCAGCTCAACCTGGACTAGCGGAACCGGGGAGCTGTTTTTT
few TRBJ2-2 TRBV12-3/TRBV12-4 TRBD1 CASGNRGGDGELFF TGTGCCAGCGGCAACAGGGGCGGTGACGGGGAGCTGTTTTTT
- TRBJ2-3 TRBV28 - CASRLAISTDTQYF TGTGCCAGCAGGTTAGCCATTAGCACAGATACGCAGTATTTT
- TRBJ2-7 TRBV28 - CASASRTAGVMYEQYF TGTGCCAGCGCAAGCCGGACCGCCGGGGTCATGTACGAGCAGTACTTC
few TRBJ2-2 TRBV11-2 - CASSFPGGAMNTGELFF TGTGCCAGCAGTTTCCCTGGGGGGGCTATGAACACCGGGGAGCTGTTTTTT
few TRBJ2-2 TRBV28 - CASSFGGINTGELFF TGTGCCAGCAGTTTTGGAGGGATCAACACCGGGGAGCTGTTTTTT
- TRBJ2-1 TRBV7-3 - CASSLQQGEQFF TGTGCCAGCAGCTTACAACAGGGTGAGCAGTTCTTC
few TRBJ2-3 TRBV7-9 TRBD2 CASSLPLAGAITDTQYF TGTGCCAGCAGCTTACCCTTAGCGGGGGCCATCACAGATACGCAGTATTTT
- TRBJ2-7 TRBV11-1 - CASRGRGLYEQYF TGTGCCAGCAGAGGCCGGGGCCTCTACGAGCAGTACTTC
few TRBJ2-6 TRBV6-5 - CASSSPSSPGANVLTF TGTGCCAGCAGTTCCCCGTCCTCGCCCGGGGCCAACGTCCTGACTTTC